These T cell receptor beta chains were read from a single sample in a study of blood T cell repertoires in COVID-19. The data were produced by immunoSEQ multiplex PCR, yet TCRdb's version contains in-frame clones alone and is incomplete. The sample holds under 250,000 clones, 84% seen once. Sequencing input: PBMCs or T cells enriched from blood (not recorded which). These receptors all stem from a man between 60 and 75 years old who had recovered from COVID-19. The CDR3 runs from the conserved cysteine through the conserved F or W. The order of the fields is D gene, J gene, clone size, V gene, CDR3 DNA, CDR3 protein. A D gene is named only where the DNA matches it firmly. Clone size appears in some rows only: once, few, many, or a class for an expanded clone.

d_gene: NA
j_gene: TRBJ1-1
abundance: NA
v_gene: TRBV5-8
CDR3nt: TGTGCCAGCAGCTTACAGGGAAGGGCTTTCTTT
CDR3aa: CASSLQGRAFF

d_gene: NA
j_gene: TRBJ2-7
abundance: few
v_gene: TRBV5-1
CDR3nt: TGCGCCAGCAGCTTGGTTTCCGGGAGTTCCTACGAGCAGTACTTC
CDR3aa: CASSLVSGSSYEQYF

d_gene: TRBD1
j_gene: TRBJ1-1
abundance: NA
v_gene: TRBV4-2
CDR3nt: TGTGCCAGCAGCCAAGCTACCTCCCTTCGGACAGGGGCTGAAGCTTTCTTT
CDR3aa: CASSQATSLRTGAEAFF

d_gene: TRBD1
j_gene: TRBJ1-4
abundance: NA
v_gene: TRBV4-1
CDR3nt: TGCGCCAGCAGCCTCCAGTGGGGACAGGTGAATGAAAAACTGTTTTTT
CDR3aa: CASSLQWGQVNEKLFF

d_gene: NA
j_gene: TRBJ1-2
abundance: NA
v_gene: TRBV4-3
CDR3nt: TGCGCCAGCAGCCAAGAGCGGGGGCGCTTCAATGGCTACACCTTC
CDR3aa: CASSQERGRFNGYTF

d_gene: NA
j_gene: TRBJ1-5
abundance: NA
v_gene: TRBV19
CDR3nt: TGTGCCAGTAGTAATCCGACCAGGGATTGGACAGACCTCAATCAGCCCCAGCATTTT
CDR3aa: CASSNPTRDWTDLNQPQHF

d_gene: TRBD1
j_gene: TRBJ1-1
abundance: NA
v_gene: TRBV19
CDR3nt: TGTGCCAGTAAACTAGACAGGGGCACTGAAGCTTTCTTT
CDR3aa: CASKLDRGTEAFF

d_gene: NA
j_gene: TRBJ1-6
abundance: NA
v_gene: TRBV7-9
CDR3nt: TGTGCCAGCAGCCCTTACAGCCCGAATAATTCACCCCTCCACTTT
CDR3aa: CASSPYSPNNSPLHF

d_gene: TRBD1
j_gene: TRBJ1-2
abundance: NA
v_gene: TRBV9
CDR3nt: TGTGCCAGCAGCGTAGACCTCGGACAGGGACTTGATGGCTACACCTTC
CDR3aa: CASSVDLGQGLDGYTF

d_gene: NA
j_gene: TRBJ1-1
abundance: NA
v_gene: TRBV15
CDR3nt: TGTGCCACCAGCAGAGGGGGCTCGAACACTGAAGCTTTCTTT
CDR3aa: CATSRGGSNTEAFF

d_gene: TRBD2
j_gene: TRBJ2-1
abundance: NA
v_gene: TRBV3-1/TRBV3-2
CDR3nt: TGTGCCAGCAGCTTCCGACTAGCGGGAACTGGGGAGCAGTTCTTC
CDR3aa: CASSFRLAGTGEQFF

d_gene: TRBD1
j_gene: TRBJ2-7
abundance: NA
v_gene: TRBV5-5
CDR3nt: TGTGCCAGCAGCTTGGGGGGGACAGGAGGCTACGAGCAGTACTTC
CDR3aa: CASSLGGTGGYEQYF

d_gene: NA
j_gene: TRBJ1-5
abundance: NA
v_gene: TRBV4-3
CDR3nt: TGCGCCAGCAGCCAAGCCGTAAATCAGCCCCAGCATTTT
CDR3aa: CASSQAVNQPQHF

d_gene: NA
j_gene: TRBJ2-7
abundance: NA
v_gene: TRBV7-9
CDR3nt: TGTGCCAGCAGCCCCGGGGGACAGACCTACGAGCAGTACTTC
CDR3aa: CASSPGGQTYEQYF

d_gene: NA
j_gene: TRBJ1-4
abundance: few
v_gene: TRBV27
CDR3nt: TGTGCCAGCAGTCCGTGGGGCAGGGGCAATGAAAAACTGTTTTTT
CDR3aa: CASSPWGRGNEKLFF

d_gene: TRBD2
j_gene: TRBJ2-1
abundance: few
v_gene: TRBV4-2
CDR3nt: TGTGCCAGCAGCCAAGATGGGACTAGCGTAAATGAGCAGTTCTTC
CDR3aa: CASSQDGTSVNEQFF

d_gene: TRBD1
j_gene: TRBJ1-2
abundance: NA
v_gene: TRBV19
CDR3nt: TGTGCCAGTAGTGGAGCCGGGACAGGGATTAAACTCTATGGCTACACCTTC
CDR3aa: CASSGAGTGIKLYGYTF

d_gene: NA
j_gene: TRBJ1-5
abundance: NA
v_gene: TRBV10-3
CDR3nt: TGTGCCATCAGCGAAGTGGACAGACTCAATCAGCCCCAGCATTTT
CDR3aa: CAISEVDRLNQPQHF

d_gene: NA
j_gene: TRBJ2-7
abundance: few
v_gene: TRBV5-6
CDR3nt: TGTGCCAGCAGCGCCGCCCCGGGGTACGAGCAGTACTTC
CDR3aa: CASSAAPGYEQYF

d_gene: NA
j_gene: TRBJ1-1
abundance: NA
v_gene: TRBV11-3
CDR3nt: TGTGCCAGCAGCTTGTACAGGACGAACACTGAAGCTTTCTTT
CDR3aa: CASSLYRTNTEAFF

d_gene: NA
j_gene: TRBJ2-3
abundance: NA
v_gene: TRBV5-6
CDR3nt: TGTGCCAGCAGCCCCCCCCCGGGTCGGGGGTTCACAGATACGCAGTATTTT
CDR3aa: CASSPPPGRGFTDTQYF

d_gene: NA
j_gene: TRBJ1-2
abundance: NA
v_gene: TRBV7-9
CDR3nt: TGTGCCAGCAGCCCCAAGTTTCTGGGAGATAGTAACTATGGCTACACCTTC
CDR3aa: CASSPKFLGDSNYGYTF

d_gene: NA
j_gene: TRBJ1-1
abundance: NA
v_gene: TRBV5-8
CDR3nt: TGTGCCAGCAGCAGGGGTCTGACGAACACTGAAGCTTTCTTT
CDR3aa: CASSRGLTNTEAFF

d_gene: TRBD1
j_gene: TRBJ1-4
abundance: NA
v_gene: TRBV6-5
CDR3nt: TGTGCCAGCAGGCCCGGACAGGGCAGGGAAAAACTGTTTTTT
CDR3aa: CASRPGQGREKLFF

d_gene: NA
j_gene: TRBJ1-4
abundance: NA
v_gene: TRBV30
CDR3nt: TGTGCCTGGAGTGGGAGACGGCCCCGGGATGAAAAACTGTTTTTT
CDR3aa: CAWSGRRPRDEKLFF

d_gene: NA
j_gene: TRBJ1-1
abundance: NA
v_gene: TRBV7-2
CDR3nt: TGTGCCAGCAGCTTAGAAGGAGAGAACACTGAAGCTTTCTTT
CDR3aa: CASSLEGENTEAFF

d_gene: NA
j_gene: TRBJ2-7
abundance: NA
v_gene: TRBV18
CDR3nt: TGTGCCAGCTCACCTGTTCCTTTAAACTCCTACGAGCAGTACTTC
CDR3aa: CASSPVPLNSYEQYF

d_gene: TRBD1
j_gene: TRBJ1-1
abundance: NA
v_gene: TRBV11-3
CDR3nt: TGTGCCAGCAGCTCAGGGGGGTCGAACACTGAAGCTTTCTTT
CDR3aa: CASSSGGSNTEAFF

d_gene: NA
j_gene: TRBJ1-4
abundance: NA
v_gene: TRBV2
CDR3nt: TGTGCCAGCAGTGAAGCCCTCCTCCTCCCTCCGGGTAAAAAACTGTTTTTT
CDR3aa: CASSEALLLPPGKKLFF

d_gene: TRBD1
j_gene: TRBJ1-1
abundance: NA
v_gene: TRBV5-1
CDR3nt: TGCGCCAGCACGGAACAAACAGGGGGGAACACTGAAGCTTTCTTT
CDR3aa: CASTEQTGGNTEAFF

d_gene: NA
j_gene: TRBJ1-5
abundance: NA
v_gene: TRBV4-2
CDR3nt: TGTGCCAGCAGCCGCCCGGGGGACGGTCAGCCCCAGCATTTT
CDR3aa: CASSRPGDGQPQHF

d_gene: TRBD1
j_gene: TRBJ1-1
abundance: few
v_gene: TRBV18
CDR3nt: TGTGCCAGCTCACTAACCAAGGGACAGGTTAACACTGAAGCTTTCTTT
CDR3aa: CASSLTKGQVNTEAFF

d_gene: TRBD1
j_gene: TRBJ1-2
abundance: NA
v_gene: TRBV11-2
CDR3nt: TGTGCCAGCAGCTTAGATTTGGGGGACAGTCGCCTCTATGGCTACACCTTC
CDR3aa: CASSLDLGDSRLYGYTF

d_gene: TRBD1
j_gene: TRBJ1-6
abundance: NA
v_gene: TRBV2
CDR3nt: TGTGCCTCTTACCGGGACAGGCTACCTAATTCACCCCTCCACTTT
CDR3aa: CASYRDRLPNSPLHF

d_gene: TRBD2
j_gene: TRBJ2-3
abundance: NA
v_gene: TRBV5-5
CDR3nt: TGTGCCAGCAGCTTGGTAGCGGGCGCGAGCACAGATACGCAGTATTTT
CDR3aa: CASSLVAGASTDTQYF

d_gene: NA
j_gene: TRBJ1-5
abundance: NA
v_gene: TRBV12-3/TRBV12-4
CDR3nt: TGTGCCAGCAGTCCGGACATCCGAGGGCCCCAGCATTTT
CDR3aa: CASSPDIRGPQHF

d_gene: NA
j_gene: TRBJ1-6
abundance: NA
v_gene: TRBV20-1
CDR3nt: TGCAGTGCTATTGAGGGCCTTGGTATCTCCTATAATTCACCCCTCCACTTT
CDR3aa: CSAIEGLGISYNSPLHF

d_gene: NA
j_gene: TRBJ2-7
abundance: NA
v_gene: TRBV5-1
CDR3nt: TGCGCCAGCAGGGGGGCTAACTACGAGCAGTACTTC
CDR3aa: CASRGANYEQYF

d_gene: TRBD1
j_gene: TRBJ1-2
abundance: NA
v_gene: TRBV3-1/TRBV3-2
CDR3nt: TGTGCCAGCAGCCGGGACAGGGTCTATGGCTACACCTTC
CDR3aa: CASSRDRVYGYTF